What follows describes a single TCR beta chain. This record belongs to a study of CD8 T cells in Susac syndrome. Looking at the study overall: Clinically active disease was present in five or six of the sequenced Susac syndrome patients. 8 or 9 of these patients were in remission.

This CDR3 spans 13 amino acids. Germline CDR1 reads MRHNA; CDR2 reads SNTAGT. V lost 3 bases to trimming and J lost 8 bases, with 13 bases between them. Reverse transcription of 0.5 to 1 ug RNA used random hexamers. By means of immunoSEQ multiplex PCR, TCR beta CDR3 spanning 54 Vbeta and 13 Jbeta underwent amplification. One entry per CDR3 protein results from TCRdb running MiXCR on the immunoSEQ multiplex PCR reads. The table has 210,000 or so distinct CDR3 sequences, approximately 94% seen once. The rearrangement uses TRBV6-4 and TRBJ1-2; no firm D call. The specimen sequenced was CD4+ T cells from PBMCs. The receptor comes from a human donor with Susac syndrome. CDR3 amino acids: CASSEEGGRGYTF. CDR3 nucleotide sequence: TGTGCCAGCAGTGAGGAGGGTGGGCGCGGCTACACCTTC.